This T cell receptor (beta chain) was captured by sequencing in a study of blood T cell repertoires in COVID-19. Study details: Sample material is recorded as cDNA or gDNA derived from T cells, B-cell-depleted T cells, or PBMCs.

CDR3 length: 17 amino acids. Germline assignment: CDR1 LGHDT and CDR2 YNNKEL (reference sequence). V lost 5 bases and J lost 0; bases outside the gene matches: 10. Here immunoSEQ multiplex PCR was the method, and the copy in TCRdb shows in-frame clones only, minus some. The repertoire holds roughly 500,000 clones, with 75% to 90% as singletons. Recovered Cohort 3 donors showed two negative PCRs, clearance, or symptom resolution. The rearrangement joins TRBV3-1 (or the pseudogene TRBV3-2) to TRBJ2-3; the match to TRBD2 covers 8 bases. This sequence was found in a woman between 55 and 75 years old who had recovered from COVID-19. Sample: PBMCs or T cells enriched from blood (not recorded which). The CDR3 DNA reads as TGTGCCAGCAGCGGAGGGACGGGGGGGGAAAGCACAGATACGCAGTATTTT. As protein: CASSGGTGGESTDTQYF.